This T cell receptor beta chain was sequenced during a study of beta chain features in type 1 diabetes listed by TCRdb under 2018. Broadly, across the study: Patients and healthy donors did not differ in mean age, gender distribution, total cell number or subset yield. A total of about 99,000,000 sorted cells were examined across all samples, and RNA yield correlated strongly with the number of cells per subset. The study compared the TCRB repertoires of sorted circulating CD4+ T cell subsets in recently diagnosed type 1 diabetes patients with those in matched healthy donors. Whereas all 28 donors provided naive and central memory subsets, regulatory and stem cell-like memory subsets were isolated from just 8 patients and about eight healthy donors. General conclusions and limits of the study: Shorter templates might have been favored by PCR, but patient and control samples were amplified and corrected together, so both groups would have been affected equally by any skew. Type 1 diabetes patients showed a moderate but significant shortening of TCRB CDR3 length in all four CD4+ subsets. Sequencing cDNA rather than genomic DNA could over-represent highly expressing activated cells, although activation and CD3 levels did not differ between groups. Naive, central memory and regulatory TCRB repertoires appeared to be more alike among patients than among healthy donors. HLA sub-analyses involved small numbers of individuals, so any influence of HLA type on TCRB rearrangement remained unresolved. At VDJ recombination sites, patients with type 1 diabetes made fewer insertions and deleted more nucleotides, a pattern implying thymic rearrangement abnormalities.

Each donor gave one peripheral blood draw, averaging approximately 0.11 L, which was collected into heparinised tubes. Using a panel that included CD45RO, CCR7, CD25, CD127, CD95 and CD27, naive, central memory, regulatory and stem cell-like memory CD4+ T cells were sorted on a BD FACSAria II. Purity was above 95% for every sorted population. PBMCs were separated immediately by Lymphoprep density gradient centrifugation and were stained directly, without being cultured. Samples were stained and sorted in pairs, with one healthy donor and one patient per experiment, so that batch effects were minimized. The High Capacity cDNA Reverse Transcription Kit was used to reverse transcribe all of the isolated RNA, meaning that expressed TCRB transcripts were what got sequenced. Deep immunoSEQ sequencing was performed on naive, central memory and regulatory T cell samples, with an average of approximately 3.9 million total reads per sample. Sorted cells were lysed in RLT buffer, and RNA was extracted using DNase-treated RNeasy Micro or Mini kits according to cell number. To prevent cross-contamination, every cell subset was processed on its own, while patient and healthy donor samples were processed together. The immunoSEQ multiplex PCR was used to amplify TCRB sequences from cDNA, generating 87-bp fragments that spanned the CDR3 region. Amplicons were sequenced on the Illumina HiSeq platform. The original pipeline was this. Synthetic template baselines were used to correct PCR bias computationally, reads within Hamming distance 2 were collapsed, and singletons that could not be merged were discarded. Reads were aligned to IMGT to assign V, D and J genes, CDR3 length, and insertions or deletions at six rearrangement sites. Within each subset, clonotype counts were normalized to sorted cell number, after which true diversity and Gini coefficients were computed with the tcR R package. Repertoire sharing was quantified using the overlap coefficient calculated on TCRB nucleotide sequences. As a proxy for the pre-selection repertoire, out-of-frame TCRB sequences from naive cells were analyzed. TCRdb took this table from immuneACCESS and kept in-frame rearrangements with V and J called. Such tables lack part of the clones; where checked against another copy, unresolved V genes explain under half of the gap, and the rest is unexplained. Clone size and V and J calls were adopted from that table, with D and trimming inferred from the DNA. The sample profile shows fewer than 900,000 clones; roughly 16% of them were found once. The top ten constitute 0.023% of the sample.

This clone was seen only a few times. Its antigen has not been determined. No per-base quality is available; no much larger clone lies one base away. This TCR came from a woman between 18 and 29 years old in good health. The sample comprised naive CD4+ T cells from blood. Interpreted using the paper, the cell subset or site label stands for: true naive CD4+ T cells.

The CDR3 sequence is CASSQERGFSYEQYF. The DNA reads as follows: TGCGCCAGCAGCCAAGAGCGGGGGTTCTCCTACGAGCAGTACTTC. The sequence joins TRBV4-3 to TRBJ2-7; TRBD2 aligns with 7 central bases. The CDR3 contains 15 residues, cysteine and phenylalanine counted. Of the read, only the CDR3 DNA is kept; its 45 bases are in frame from base 1. The germline V end is reduced by 0 bases and the J end by 0 bases; junction bases left unmatched: 2. Looking up the germline V gene yields CDR1 LGHNA and CDR2 YSLEER.